This T cell receptor beta chain was observed in a study of blood T cell repertoires in COVID-19. The wider study: Whether acute or convalescent, the COVID-19 samples came from the United States, Italy and Spain. PBMCs, B-cell-depleted T cells, or T cells provided the cDNA or gDNA that made up the material.

In the authors' workflow: Amplification of reference gene primers was used by the study to estimate nucleated cell counts. Using immunoSEQ multiplex PCR, the repertoire was profiled, and TCRdb retains in-frame clones only, with some absent. The V and J calls and clone size were taken over from that table, and D and trimming were inferred from the DNA. In the table there are about 260,000 clones, 70% to 90% of which are singletons. V gave up 3 bases and J gave up 0 bases, with 14 bases separating them. The CDR3 loop spans 15 amino acids. Per germline, CDR1 GTSNPN and CDR2 SVGIG (reference sequence). The Seattle patients joined while their infection was active and were tracked longitudinally afterward.

Material: peripheral blood. This sequence originates from a woman aged 60-70 years with COVID-19, enrolled during active disease. The chain links TRBV30 to TRBJ1-2, with a weak D call TRBD1 (6 bases). CDR3 in amino acids: CAWRGFGTTNYGYTF. The CDR3 region has the DNA TGTGCCTGGAGGGGCTTCGGGACAACTAACTATGGCTACACCTTC.